The 2 T cell receptor beta chains reported below all come from one sample, sequenced in a study of blood T cell repertoires in COVID-19. Method: immunoSEQ multiplex PCR; TCRdb's copy keeps in-frame clones and lacks some. The sample holds some 200,000 clones, around 81% seen once. Input material: peripheral blood. These receptors were collected from a human donor with acute or convalescent COVID-19. The donor label of this sample is uncertain.

The chain links TRBV29-1 to TRBJ2-4; D perhaps matches TRBD2 (7 bases). The ends were cut back, 4 bases at V and 6 bases at J, with 16 bases in the middle. Per the germline V gene, CDR1 is SQVTM and CDR2 is ANQGSEA. CDR3 length: 14 residues. CDR3 coding DNA: TGCAGCGTTGCCTCGGGAGGCAGGGGAAACATTCAGTACTTC. It yields the protein CSVASGGRGNIQYF.

J is TRBJ2-3 and V is TRBV19, with 13 bases that match TRBD2. The ends lost 3 bases at V and 1 base at J; junction bases unmatched: 7. Germline CDR1 and CDR2: LNHDA and SQIVND (reference sequence). The CDR3 covers 18 residues. In DNA form, the CDR3 reads TGTGCCAGTAGTATGGGACTAGCGGGGAGCAAAGGCACAGATACGCAGTATTTT. This sequence encodes CASSMGLAGSKGTDTQYF.